The sequence of this T cell receptor (beta chain) was determined in a study of post-analysis software for immune sequencing data. Study-wide results and caveats: Relative to controls, patients with multiple sclerosis showed significantly lower normalized Chao1 diversity. Four to six TRBV segments, including TRBV5-6, TRBV5-1 and TRBV20-1, were more frequent in patients than controls.

Prepared libraries of TCR beta cDNA carried unique molecular identifiers. MiXCR was run by TCRdb on the PCR reads, yielding one entry per CDR3 protein. The sample includes approximately 690,000 distinct CDR3 sequences, roughly three fifths seen only once; the top ten take about 11%. A remark on this clonotype: Its antigen is unidentified.

This CDR3 has 15 residues. Germline V lookup: CDR1 SQVTM, CDR2 ANQGSEA. The receptor's source is a girl aged 2 to 9 with multiple sclerosis. This sequence joins TRBV29-1 and TRBJ2-5; 10 bases are shared with TRBD1. The DNA end is more similar to TRBJ2-7, so the J call may be wrong. Specimen: blood. DNA for the CDR3: TGCAGCGGCGTATCCCGGGACAGGGGATGCTACGAGCAGTACTTC. Protein product: CSGVSRDRGCYEQYF.